The present TCR beta chain was sequenced within a study of T cells after yellow fever vaccination. Study overall: CD3, CD45RA, CCR7 and CD95 sorting yielded EM, EMRA, CM and Tscm memory subsets. The fractions with low cell numbers were processed using SMART-Seq v4 Ultra Low Input. Findings and limits, study-wide: Sorted memory subsets on day 0 lacked detectable levels of almost all vaccine-responding clonotypes.

In making TCR cDNA, 5'RACE template switching added a universal primer site and UMIs to it. MiXCR, applied by TCRdb to the 5' RACE reads, yields one record per CDR3 protein. Among 25,000 to 40,000 distinct CDR3 sequences listed, about 6.6% were seen once. This clonotype was picked up many times. CDR3 length: 11 amino acids. Trimming stripped 7 bases from V and 9 bases from J, with 10 bases between. The chain links TRBV12-3 or TRBV12-4 to TRBJ2-4; unclear D gene. The TCR was taken from a man aged 18 to 29 who received the YFV17D yellow fever vaccine. The sample was PBMCs, either bulk or a sorted T-cell subset (CD4+, CD8+, memory, or dextramer-sorted; not recorded which), taken on the day of the first yellow fever vaccination. The CDR3 region is CASKEGIIQYF. CDR3 nucleotide sequence: TGTGCCAGCAAGGAAGGTATCATTCAGTACTTC.